What follows are 9 T cell receptor beta chains derived from one specimen sequenced in a study of patients and donors after allogeneic stem cell transplantation. TCRdb analysed the RT-PCR reads with MiXCR anew, one entry per CDR3 protein. The sample lists approximately 140,000 distinct CDR3 sequences; about 40% were seen once. Input material: blood, either unsorted or a sorted T cell fraction (not recorded which). These receptors were taken from a human donor who was either an allogeneic HSCT recipient or a stem cell or donor lymphocyte infusion donor (not recorded which). It is not recorded whose cells these are; they may come from a transplant donor.

V and J are TRBV4-3 and TRBJ1-2; 7 bases line up with TRBD1. The CDR3 has 12 amino acids. CDR1 LGHNA and CDR2 YSLEER come from the germline V gene. Trimming at V came to 1 base and at J to 13 bases, leaving 6 bases not matched to a gene. The DNA of the CDR3 is TGCGCCAGCAGCCAAGGGGGACAGCACCGCACCTTC. This encodes CASSQGGQHRTF.

The chain joins TRBV27 to TRBJ1-5, with a weak D call TRBD1 (5 bases). CDR1 is MNHEY, CDR2 SMNVEV, per germline (reference sequence). V was shortened by 2 bases and J by 8 bases, with 16 bases between the two germline ends. The CDR3 contains 15 residues. CDR3 DNA: TGTGCCAGCAGTTTACGAATTGGGGCCGCGGAGCCCCAGCATTTT. Residues: CASSLRIGAAEPQHF.

The chain recombines TRBV27 with TRBJ2-3; 8 bases line up with TRBD2. Germline assignment: CDR1 MNHEY and CDR2 SMNVEV (reference sequence). This CDR3 has 13 residues. The ends lost 5 bases at V and 9 bases at J; junction bases unmatched: 7. Written as DNA, the CDR3 is TGTGCCAGCAGTCTCGTAACTAGCGGCACGCAGTATTTT. Translated: CASSLVTSGTQYF.

The V and J genes are TRBV10-3 and TRBJ1-4; TRBD1 matches 7 bases. The CDR3 loop spans 16 amino acids. Trimming cost V 0 bases and J 2 bases; bases outside gene matches: 3. Germline V gives CDR1 ENHRY, CDR2 SYGVKD. CDR3 protein: CAISESTGKTNEKLFF. CDR3 DNA: TGTGCCATCAGTGAGTCGACAGGGAAGACTAATGAAAAACTGTTTTTT.

The V and J genes are TRBV9 and TRBJ2-7; 9 nucleotides match TRBD1. The germline CDR1 and CDR2 sequences are SGDLS and YYNGEE. V was pared by 4 bases and J by 2 bases, with 4 bases of the junction left unmatched. This CDR3 comprises 14 residues. This CDR3 is CASSPRTGAYEQYF. The CDR3 DNA is TGTGCCAGCAGCCCCCGGACAGGGGCCTACGAGCAGTACTTC.

This chain uses TRBV4-3 with TRBJ2-2; weak D call: TRBD1 (7 bases). The germline V gene encodes CDR1 LGHNA and CDR2 YSLEER. The CDR3 sequence is 16 residues long. V was cut by 1 base and J by 3 bases, with 12 bases left in between. Here the CDR3 reads CASSQGRDSYTGELFF. The CDR3 DNA reads as TGCGCCAGCAGCCAAGGGCGGGACAGCTACACCGGGGAGCTGTTTTTT.

This clonotype was counted at least ten times. V gene TRBV6-1 combines with J gene TRBJ1-3; D call uncertain. Trimming removed 6 bases at V and 0 bases at J, with 9 bases between. CDR1 and CDR2 (germline): MNHNS, SASEGT. This CDR3 is built from 14 residues. CDR3 nucleotides: TGTGCCAGCAGCTCCAGGCGCTCTGGAAACACCATATATTTT. Amino acids: CASSSRRSGNTIYF.

The chain couples TRBV11-1 to TRBJ2-5; tentatively, D is TRBD1 (6 bases). The CDR3 length is 13 residues. The germline V gene encodes CDR1 SGHAT and CDR2 FQDESV (reference sequence). V was shortened by 4 bases and J by 7 bases, with 13 bases between the two germline ends. CDR3 sequence (DNA): TGTGCCAGCAGCTATACAGGGTATGGGACCCAGTACTTC. Protein product: CASSYTGYGTQYF.

The chain couples TRBV4-2 to TRBJ2-2, with D perhaps TRBD1 (6 bases). Germline-derived CDR1 and CDR2 are LGHNA and YNFKEQ. This CDR3 comprises 14 residues. The V end lost 9 bases, the J end lost 4 bases, and 15 bases lay between the germline ends. The CDR3 region is CASQGTGSTGELFF. In nucleotides, the CDR3 is TGTGCCAGTCAGGGAACAGGGAGCACCGGGGAGCTGTTTTTT.